This T cell receptor beta chain was captured in a study of CD8 T cells in Susac syndrome. Treatment-naive patients with stable or active relapsing-remitting disease were the multiple sclerosis controls. Negative isolation yielded CD8+ and CD4+ T cells; FACS enriched TEMRA cells. Germline loops: CDR1 LGHNA, CDR2 YNFKEQ. V lost 4 bases, J lost 3 bases, and 11 bases stayed unmatched. The CDR3 runs 17 residues. Reverse transcription of roughly 0.45 to 1 ug RNA used random hexamers. Multiplex PCR with immunoSEQ amplified the TCR beta CDR3 across 54 Vbeta and 13 Jbeta. TCRdb analysed the immunoSEQ multiplex PCR reads with MiXCR anew, one entry per CDR3 protein. The repertoire includes fewer than 150,000 distinct CDR3 sequences, around nine tenths of them detected once, and around 0.25% sits in the top ten.

The material sequenced was CD8+ T cells from PBMCs. The TCR comes from a human donor with multiple sclerosis. The rearrangement links TRBV4-2 to TRBJ2-7, with TRBD2 identical over 11 bases. The CDR3 DNA follows: TGTGCCAGCAGCCTCCCCCTGGGCACTAGCGGGAGCTACGAGCAGTACTTC. Amino acids: CASSLPLGTSGSYEQYF.